This T cell receptor (beta chain) was obtained from a study of blood T cell repertoires in COVID-19 (dated by TCRdb to about 2020). Concerning the study at large: Samples from collaborators originated in the United States, Italy and Spain and spanned both the acute and convalescent phases of COVID-19. Samples came from the ongoing ImmuneRACE study (first 160 participants) plus 1,254 subjects from 6 global collaborators. Subjects who had been exposed to COVID-19, were actively infected with it, or had recovered from it provided the deeply sampled blood TCRbeta repertoires that made up the dataset. The prospective study material was composed of cDNA or gDNA derived from T cells, B-cell-depleted T cells, or PBMCs. A freely available public database, intended as a resource for researchers studying the immune response to SARS-CoV-2, is where the repertoires were released. The sample metadata nearly always contained a de-identified subject ID, COVID-19 status, age in years and sex. HLA class I and class II types, where available, came from metadata supplied by the sample provider rather than from assay-based typing.

TCRbeta CDR3 regions were amplified from genomic DNA using the immunoSEQ Assay, a bias-controlled multiplex PCR. In the source study's methods: The number of nucleated cells in each sample was estimated by amplification of reference gene primers within the assay. To quantify the absolute abundance of each unique TCRbeta CDR3 rearrangement, sequence reads were collapsed and filtered. For each sample, productive Simpson clonality was calculated as the square root of Simpson's diversity index over productive rearrangements. The immuneACCESS repertoire file appears here via TCRdb, limited to in-frame rearrangements. These files lack a portion of the clones; in checked studies, under half of the deficit traces to unresolved V genes, and the cause of the others is not known. V and J calls and clone size come straight from that table; D and trimming were deduced from the DNA. The sample contains fewer than 400,000 clones, around 80% of them found a single time. 3% of the sample is in the top ten clones.

Collaborating institutions collected whole blood in K2EDTA tubes following their own protocols. For TCRbeta analysis, collaborators shipped samples as frozen whole blood, isolated PBMCs, or DNA extracted from either of those sample types. Regarding this clone: It lacks a known antigen. The record has no base qualities; no much larger clone is one base away.

Results and caveats for the whole study, not just this receptor: The amount of clinical and demographic metadata varied by source and participant and was provided uncurated.

The sequenced sample consisted of peripheral blood. The TCR originated in a man aged 25 to 40 with active or convalescent COVID-19.

The CDR3 reads CAWSVTGEPTDTQYF. In nucleotide form, the sequence is TGTGCCTGGAGTGTAACCGGTGAACCCACAGATACGCAGTATTTT. The chain uses TRBV30 and TRBJ2-3, with the D gene not clear enough to name. Based on the germline V gene (reference sequence), the CDR1 and CDR2 sequences are GTSNPN and SVGIG. Inclusive of the bounding cysteine and phenylalanine, the CDR3 is 15 residues long. The entry retains the CDR3 DNA only, 45 bases that are in frame from base 1. V is pared back by 0 bases and J by 2 bases, with 12 bases lying between the germline termini.